These 32 T cell receptor beta chains share one sample of origin, sequenced in a study of blood T cells in healthy people across ages. Together with a sample-barcoded 5' primer, a J-beta primer mix was included in a second PCR lasting about 6 to 12 cycles. TCRdb reanalysed the 5' RACE reads using MiXCR and keeps one entry per CDR3 protein. The sample lists about 1,600,000 distinct CDR3 sequences; approximately 42% were seen once. What was sequenced was blood. These TCRs come from a woman aged 18-29 years in good health.

Comments on this clonotype: A read error may explain this, as a much larger clone is one base away. The gene calls are TRBV6-1 and TRBJ1-6; no clear D. The V gene's germline CDR1 is MNHNS and CDR2 SASEGT. The CDR3 runs 18 residues. The CDR3 loop is CASSHRTGKSSYNSPPHF. The CDR3 DNA reads TGTGCCAGCAGCCATAGGACGGGGAAAAGCTCCTATAATTCACCCCCCCACTTT.

The genes are TRBV10-2 and TRBJ1-5; the D gene is possibly TRBD1 (6 bases). The CDR3 is made up of 14 amino acids. CDR1 is WSHSY and CDR2 is SAAADI in the germline V gene. V lost 8 bases and J lost 7, with 18 bases in between. CDR3 DNA sequence: TGCGCCAGCGTTGACGGGGGGGCCGGACAGCCCCAGCATTTT. Encoded protein: CASVDGGAGQPQHF.

In its sample, this clonotype was seen a few times. The genes are TRBV5-1 and TRBJ2-7, with 7 bases identical to TRBD1. Germline CDR1 is SGHRS and CDR2 is YFSETQ. Unmatched junction bases numbered 5, after V lost 0 bases and J lost 2 bases. The CDR3 is 15 amino acids. DNA of the CDR3: TGCGCCAGCAGCTTGGAAGGGACAGCAACCTACGAGCAGTACTTC. It specifies CASSLEGTATYEQYF.

This clonotype was detected a few times. The chain recombines TRBV7-2 with TRBJ2-5; D gene ambiguous. Trimming took 10 bases from V and 0 from J, leaving 12 bases between them. The germline V gene has CDR1 SGHTA and CDR2 FQGNSA. CDR3 length: 13 amino acids. The CDR3 reads CATSRRYQETQYF. In DNA, the CDR3 is TGTGCCACCTCTAGACGGTACCAAGAGACCCAGTACTTC.

In its sample, this clonotype was seen a few times. The chain couples TRBV5-5 to TRBJ2-4; 7 bases align to TRBD2. The J call is in doubt because the DNA end fits TRBJ2-7 better. CDR3 size: 15 residues. Germline-derived CDR1 and CDR2 are SGHKS and YYEKEE (reference sequence). CDR3 coding DNA: TGTGCCAGCAGCCCCGCGGGGCGGGAGAGCTACGAGCAGTACTTC. Protein sequence: CASSPAGRESYEQYF.

The chain recombines TRBV27 with TRBJ2-7; D could derive from TRBD1 or TRBD2 (6 bases each). Germline CDR1 MNHEY, CDR2 SMNVEV (reference sequence). This CDR3 has 15 amino acids. V was trimmed by 3 bases and J by 2 bases, leaving 14 bases between them. The DNA of the CDR3 is TGTGCCAGCAGTTTTGAAAGGGGGGCCACCTACGAGCAGTACTTC. It is translated as CASSFERGATYEQYF.

This clonotype was counted between two and nine times. The rearrangement joins TRBV12-3 or TRBV12-4 to TRBJ1-3; D gene ambiguous. The V gene lost 3 bases and the J gene lost 4 bases, with 7 bases spanning the gap. The CDR3 covers 13 residues. The CDR3 DNA sequence: TGTGCCAGCAGTTTGGCAGCAGGAAACACCATATATTTT. Translation gives CASSLAAGNTIYF.

The V gene is TRBV12-3 or TRBV12-4, the J gene TRBJ2-7; D not resolved. The length of the CDR3 is 13 residues. V shed 4 bases and J shed 3 bases, with 10 bases lying between them. In DNA form, the CDR3 reads TGTGCCAGCAGTTCCCGGGCCCACTACGAGCAGTACTTC. Protein product: CASSSRAHYEQYF.

Many counts were recorded for this clonotype. CDR3 nucleotide sequence: TGCAGCGTGCTGACAGGCTCCTACGAGCAGTACTTC. Amino acid sequence: CSVLTGSYEQYF. V is TRBV29-1 and J is TRBJ2-7, with a tentative D call TRBD1 (6 bases). The length of the CDR3 is 12 residues. Germline values: CDR1 SQVTM, CDR2 ANQGSEA. V shed 6 bases and J shed 0 bases, with 9 bases lying between them.

The chain carries TRBV6-2 or TRBV6-3 and TRBJ2-4, with 8 bases fitting TRBD1. The assigned J gene may be wrong: the sequence end matches TRBJ2-7 better. The germline CDR1 and CDR2 sequences are MNHEY and SVGEGT. CDR3 length: 16 residues. The CDR3 DNA follows: TGTGCCAGCACACACCTGACCGGACAGGGATCCTACGAGCAGTACTTC. Its protein product is CASTHLTGQGSYEQYF.

This sequence joins TRBV11-3 and TRBJ2-3; tentative D call: TRBD1 (5 bases). V was trimmed by 5 bases and J by 3 bases, leaving 12 bases between them. CDR1 and CDR2 from the germline V gene are SGHNT and YENEEA. The CDR3 runs 14 residues. CDR3 nucleotides: TGTGCCAGCAGCGCTACAGGTATTACAGATACGCAGTATTTT. This encodes CASSATGITDTQYF. The whole variable domain, remainder taken from reference TRBV11-3 and TRBJ2-3, is EAGVVQSPRYKIIEKKQPVAFWCNPISGHNTLYWYLQNLGQGPELLIRYENEEAVDDSQLPKDRFSAERLKGVDSTLKIQPAELGDSAVYLCASSATGITDTQYFGPGTRLTVL.

Of note for this clonotype: The junction does not match germline at one end; this may be a read error. The chain carries TRBV6-1 and TRBJ1-6; D is undetermined. This CDR3 spans 15 amino acids. CDR1 and CDR2 from the germline V gene are MNHNS and SASEGT. This CDR3 reads CASSEFKGPASPPHF. The DNA for the CDR3 is TGTGCCAGCAGTGAGTTTAAGGGTCCGGCCTCACCCCCCCACTTT.

The chain carries TRBV20-1 and TRBJ2-5; weak D call: TRBD2 (6 bases). The CDR3 sequence is 18 residues long. Germline values: CDR1 DFQATT, CDR2 SNEGSKA (reference sequence). V dropped 6 bases and J dropped 11 bases, with 37 bases sitting between them. The CDR3 reads CSAPRGGGASWAENEQYF. For the CDR3, the DNA is TGCAGTGCCCCCCGGGGAGGAGGAGCTAGCTGGGCTGAAAATGAGCAGTACTTC.

This clonotype was seen more than once but under ten times. This chain links TRBV4-1 with TRBJ2-3; 8 bases map to TRBD1. There are 19 residues in the CDR3. Germline CDR1 and CDR2: MGHRA and YSYEKL. Trimming at V came to 4 bases and at J to 3 bases, leaving 18 bases not matched to a gene. The CDR3 loop reads CASSLTKLSRGQGTDTQYF. CDR3 nucleotides: TGCGCCAGCAGCCTTACAAAGCTTAGTAGAGGACAGGGAACAGATACGCAGTATTTT.

This clonotype was recorded only once. The rearrangement joins TRBV2 to TRBJ2-7, with a tentative D call TRBD2 (6 bases). CDR1 and CDR2 from the germline V gene are SNHLY and FYNNEI. This CDR3 contains 16 residues. V lost 4 bases, J lost 0 bases, and 16 bases lay in between. For the CDR3, the DNA is TGTGCCAGCAGTGGCAAAGGAGGGCCGGACTCCTACGAGCAGTACTTC. Translation gives CASSGKGGPDSYEQYF. The full variable domain, with the rest looked up from reference TRBV2 and TRBJ2-7, is EPEVTQTPSHQVTQMGQEVILRCVPISNHLYFYWYRQILGQKVEFLVSFYNNEISEKSEIFDDQFSVERPDGSNFTLKIRSTKLEDSAMYFCASSGKGGPDSYEQYFGPGTRLTVT.

This clonotype was seen only once. The chain uses TRBV7-9 and TRBJ2-3; TRBD2 agrees at 12 bases. Germline lookup yields CDR1 SEHNR and CDR2 FQNEAQ (reference sequence). The CDR3 has 19 residues. The ends lost 2 bases at V and 3 bases at J; junction bases unmatched: 12. The CDR3 here is CASSLPRGLAGGPTDTQYF. The CDR3 DNA is TGTGCCAGCAGCTTACCCCGGGGTCTAGCGGGGGGGCCGACAGATACGCAGTATTTT.

On this clonotype: One end of the junction fails to match germline, which may point to a read error. The chain uses TRBV20-1 and TRBJ2-7, with 9 nucleotides matching TRBD2. The CDR3 is made up of 13 amino acids. Germline CDR1 DFQATT, CDR2 SNEGSKA (reference sequence). CDR3 bases: TGCAGTGCTAGACTAGCGGGACGGTCCGAGAAGTACTTC. Translation: CSARLAGRSEKYF.

This clonotype occurred many times. The rearrangement links TRBV12-3 or TRBV12-4 to TRBJ2-7; TRBD2 agrees at 10 bases. CDR3 length: 14 residues. The V gene end was trimmed by 8 bases and the J gene end by 3 bases; junction bases not matched to a gene: 7. The CDR3 DNA is TGTGCCAGCTCCCCGGCTAGCGGGGGCTACGAGCAGTACTTC. Translating gives CASSPASGGYEQYF.

This chain joins TRBV7-2 and TRBJ2-1, with D perhaps TRBD1 or TRBD2 (6 bases each). The CDR3 contains 14 residues. The germline CDR1 and CDR2 sequences are SGHTA and FQGNSA. Trimming took off 5 bases at V and 10 bases at J, with 18 bases between the two ends. Here the CDR3 reads CASSGGGGAREQFF. In nucleotides, the CDR3 is TGTGCCAGCAGCGGCGGAGGGGGAGCACGAGAGCAGTTCTTC.

The V call is TRBV12-3 or TRBV12-4, the J call TRBJ2-5; 8 bases match TRBD2. The DNA matches TRBJ2-4 better at its end, which makes the J call doubtful. CDR3 size: 15 residues. The CDR3 is CASTQIGTRGNIQYF. Written as DNA, the CDR3 is TGTGCCAGCACACAAATCGGGACTAGGGGAAACATTCAGTACTTC.

The chain has TRBV6-5 and TRBJ2-3; 7 bases agree with TRBD2. This CDR3 is 16 amino acids long. Germline lookup yields CDR1 MNHEY and CDR2 SVGAGI. Losses at the gene ends were 0 bases for V and 9 bases for J; bases not matched to a gene: 12. CDR3 amino acids: CASSYSIAGSGYTQYF. The CDR3 coding sequence is TGTGCCAGCAGTTACTCTATAGCGGGTAGTGGGTACACGCAGTATTTT.

A remark on this clonotype: At one end the junction does not follow the germline gene, possibly because of a read error. The gene calls are TRBV3-1 and TRBJ2-4; D is possibly TRBD2 (6 bases). Judging by the DNA end, TRBJ2-7 fits better; the J call may be wrong. The CDR3 runs 13 residues. CDR1 is LGHDT, CDR2 YNNKEL, per germline (reference sequence). The CDR3 spells CTSSQRERYEQYF. The CDR3 DNA is TGTACCAGCAGCCAACGGGAGCGGTACGAGCAGTACTTC.

The rearrangement links TRBV11-3 to TRBJ2-1, with TRBD2 matching 8 bases. CDR1 and CDR2 (germline): SGHNT, YENEEA. This CDR3 has 15 amino acids. Trimming at V came to 6 bases and at J to 10 bases, leaving 14 bases not matched to a gene. CDR3 nucleotide sequence: TGTGCCAGCAGTTCTCATAGGTCGGGACTAGGGGAGCAGTTCTTC. Amino acids: CASSSHRSGLGEQFF.

The chain has TRBV27 and TRBJ1-6; D unresolved. Germline V gene lookup returns CDR1 MNHEY and CDR2 SMNVEV (reference sequence). This CDR3 is 14 amino acids long. The V and J ends lost 2 bases and 6 bases respectively, with 8 bases between them. The CDR3 nucleotides are TGTGCCAGCAGTTTAGTGGCAGTTAATTCACCCCTCCACTTT. Protein product: CASSLVAVNSPLHF.

This clonotype was found many times. The CDR3 DNA is TGCGCCAGCAGCCCTGGGACTAGCGGCGAGCAGTACTTC. It translates to CASSPGTSGEQYF. The chain uses TRBV5-1 and TRBJ2-7, with 11 positions matching TRBD2. There are 13 residues in the CDR3. J lost 6 bases, V lost 4 bases, and 3 bases had no gene match. Germline CDR1 is SGHRS and CDR2 is YFSETQ.

This chain joins TRBV6-1 and TRBJ1-5; 7 nucleotides agree with TRBD1. Germline CDR1 and CDR2: MNHNS and SASEGT. V was clipped by 7 bases and J by 2 bases; unmatched bases: 5. The CDR3 spans 14 residues. The CDR3 protein is CASMTGSGNQPQHF. The CDR3 DNA is TGTGCCAGCATGACAGGGTCTGGCAATCAGCCCCAGCATTTT.

The sample holds many counts of this clonotype. This rearrangement joins TRBV20-1 to TRBJ2-5; TRBD2 matches 8 bases. CDR1 and CDR2 from the germline V gene are DFQATT and SNEGSKA (reference sequence). Trimming at V came to 4 bases and at J to 4 bases, leaving 8 bases not matched to a gene. The CDR3 loop spans 14 amino acids. The CDR3 DNA follows: TGCAGTGCTAAGATAAGGAGCGGGGGAGAGACCCAGTACTTC. This encodes CSAKIRSGGETQYF.

This rearrangement joins TRBV5-1 to TRBJ2-7; 9 nucleotides match TRBD2. The J call is uncertain, as TRBJ2-5 better fits the DNA end. Germline assignment: CDR1 SGHRS and CDR2 YFSETQ. CDR3 size: 16 residues. The CDR3, as DNA: TGCGCCAGCAGCCTACCGGGACGAGCGGGGGGAGAGACCCAGTACTTC. Residues: CASSLPGRAGGETQYF.

The DNA of the CDR3 is TGCGCCAGCAGGAACAGGGGGCAGGGGACCCAGTACTTC. Translated, it gives CASRNRGQGTQYF. V and J are TRBV5-1 and TRBJ2-5; 9 bases are shared with TRBD1. J was trimmed by 7 bases and V by 5 bases; bases with no gene match: 6. Germline-derived CDR1 and CDR2 are SGHRS and YFSETQ. The CDR3 spans 13 residues.

V usage is TRBV20-1 and J usage is TRBJ2-3, with 9 bases aligning to TRBD2. The trim removed 2 bases at V and 3 bases at J, leaving 9 bases unmatched. The CDR3 runs to 16 residues. CDR1 and CDR2 (germline): DFQATT, SNEGSKA (reference sequence). The CDR3 DNA sequence: TGCAGTGCTAGAAGTGGGCGGGAGGGCCCGACAGATACGCAGTATTTT. Translated: CSARSGREGPTDTQYF.

This chain joins TRBV25-1 and TRBJ2-7; 9 bases line up with TRBD1. There are 14 residues in the CDR3. V trimming: 8 bases; J trimming: 3 bases; junction bases outside the gene matches: 8. In germline, CDR1 is MGHDK, CDR2 SYGVNS. The CDR3 here is CASAQGQGLYEQYF. CDR3 nucleotide sequence: TGTGCCAGCGCCCAGGGACAGGGACTCTACGAGCAGTACTTC.

This chain connects TRBV28 to TRBJ1-4; D call uncertain. Trimming stripped 3 bases from V and 8 bases from J, with 10 bases between. This CDR3 is 13 amino acids long. CDR1 is MDHEN, CDR2 SYDVKM, per germline. Here the CDR3 DNA reads TGTGCCAGCAGTTTGACCGGGCGGGAAAAACTGTTTTTT. Translating gives CASSLTGREKLFF.